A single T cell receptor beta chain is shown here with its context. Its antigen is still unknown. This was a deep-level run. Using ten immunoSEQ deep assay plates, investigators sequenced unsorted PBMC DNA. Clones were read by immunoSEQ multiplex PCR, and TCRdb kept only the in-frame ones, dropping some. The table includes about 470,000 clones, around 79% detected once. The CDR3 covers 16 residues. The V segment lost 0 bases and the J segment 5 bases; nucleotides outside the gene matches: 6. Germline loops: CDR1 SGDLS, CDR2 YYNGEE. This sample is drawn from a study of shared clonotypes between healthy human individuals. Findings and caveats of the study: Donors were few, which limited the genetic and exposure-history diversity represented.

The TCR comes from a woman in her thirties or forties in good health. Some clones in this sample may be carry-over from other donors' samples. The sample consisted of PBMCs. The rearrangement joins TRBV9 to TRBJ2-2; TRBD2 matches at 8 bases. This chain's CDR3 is CASSVVTSALTGELFF. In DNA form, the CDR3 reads TGTGCCAGCAGCGTAGTGACTAGCGCTCTTACCGGGGAGCTGTTTTTT.